The 17 T cell receptor beta chains given below trace back to one sample, sequenced in a study of T cell responses to AZD1222 COVID-19 vaccine. This table comes from immunoSEQ multiplex PCR, and its TCRdb copy is limited to in-frame clones, with some not included. The profile shows about 92,000 clones, approximately 91% of them singletons. The sample was peripheral blood, taken on day 0 of AZD1222 vaccination. The receptor source for this set is an adult in good health.

Only a few counts were recorded for this clone. The rearrangement links TRBV10-3 to TRBJ1-2; TRBD1 might be the D (5 bases). Germline-derived CDR1 and CDR2 are ENHRY and SYGVKD. Trimming removed 2 bases from V and 0 bases from J, with 16 bases in between. The CDR3 spans 17 residues. CDR3 in amino acids: CAISEPKEGRTNYGYTF. Here the CDR3 DNA reads TGTGCCATCAGTGAGCCCAAGGAGGGGAGAACTAACTATGGCTACACCTTC.

This sequence joins TRBV18 and TRBJ2-5; a possible D gene is TRBD1 (5 bases). Trimming pared 3 bases from V and 2 bases from J, leaving 10 bases between. This CDR3 is built from 14 residues. From germline, CDR1 is KGHSH and CDR2 LQKENI. DNA of the CDR3: TGTGCCAGCTCACCCCCAGGGTTACAAGAGACCCAGTACTTC. Amino acids: CASSPPGLQETQYF.

V usage is TRBV7-2 and J usage is TRBJ2-4; D remains unclear. Trimming removed 1 base from V and 3 bases from J, with 4 bases in between. This CDR3 has 13 residues. Germline lookup yields CDR1 SGHTA and CDR2 FQGNSA. As DNA, the CDR3 is TGTGCCAGCAGCTTAGGACGCAAAAACATTCAGTACTTC. Translation gives CASSLGRKNIQYF.

V usage is TRBV7-8 and J usage is TRBJ1-4; no definite D call. The CDR3 loop spans 16 amino acids. Looked up from germline, CDR1 is SGHVS and CDR2 is FQNEAQ. Trimming cost V 2 bases and J 0 bases, with 10 bases left between them. The CDR3 here is CASSLRSGATNEKLFF. DNA of the CDR3: TGTGCCAGCAGCTTAAGGTCGGGAGCAACTAATGAAAAACTGTTTTTT.

V and J are TRBV4-2 and TRBJ2-5; D unresolved. From germline, CDR1 is LGHNA and CDR2 YNFKEQ. The CDR3 has 15 residues. V was trimmed by 0 bases and J by 5 bases, leaving 13 bases between them. Here the CDR3 DNA reads TGTGCCAGCAGCCAAGAGCCGAGTAGGTGGGAGACCCAGTACTTC. Translation gives CASSQEPSRWETQYF.

CDR3: CASSHQGPGNTIYF. The CDR3 region has the DNA TGTGCCAGTAGCCATCAGGGGCCTGGAAACACCATATATTTT. The chain links TRBV19 to TRBJ1-3, with a tentative D call TRBD1 (6 bases). CDR3 length: 14 amino acids. Germline V gene sequence: CDR1 LNHDA, CDR2 SQIVND (reference sequence). The V end was cut by 6 bases, the J end by 2 bases, with 11 bases between.

For this clone: The identical CDR3 is also encoded by other nucleotide sequences in the sample. J is TRBJ1-1 and V is TRBV7-9, with D uncertain. The V end lost 2 bases, the J end lost 4 bases, and 5 bases lay between the germline ends. CDR1 SEHNR and CDR2 FQNEAQ come from the germline V gene (reference sequence). The length of the CDR3 is 12 residues. CDR3: CASSLSGTEAFF. Here the CDR3 DNA reads TGTGCCAGCAGCTTATCCGGCACTGAAGCTTTCTTT.

The chain uses TRBV28 and TRBJ2-7, with 7 nucleotides matching TRBD2. Germline V CDR1 and CDR2: MDHEN, SYDVKM. The J segment lost 4 bases and the V segment lost 8 bases, leaving 11 bases of the junction unmatched. The CDR3 covers 14 residues. CDR3 nucleotides: TGTGCCAGCTATTCCTCTGCGGGAGTGTACGAGCAGTACTTC. This gives the protein CASYSSAGVYEQYF.

This clone was counted a single time. The chain links TRBV4-2 to TRBJ1-4; D remains ambiguous. Germline V gene lookup returns CDR1 LGHNA and CDR2 YNFKEQ. Trimming cost V 0 bases and J 0 bases, with 11 bases left between them. The CDR3 has 17 amino acids. CDR3 residues: CASSQEVAFATNEKLFF. Written as DNA, the CDR3 is TGTGCCAGCAGCCAAGAGGTGGCGTTTGCAACTAATGAAAAACTGTTTTTT.

This chain links TRBV4-1 with TRBJ2-1; 9 bases match TRBD2. The CDR3 spans 15 residues. Germline V CDR1 and CDR2: MGHRA, YSYEKL. Trimming took 4 bases from V and 3 from J; bases not matched to a gene: 4. CDR3 sequence reads: CASSPLTSGYNEQFF. Here the CDR3 DNA reads TGCGCCAGCAGCCCCTTGACTAGCGGCTACAATGAGCAGTTCTTC.

Only one count was recorded for this clone. V usage is TRBV3-1 (or the pseudogene TRBV3-2) and J usage is TRBJ1-1; D might be TRBD1 (6 bases). The germline V gene encodes CDR1 LGHDT and CDR2 YNNKEL (reference sequence). This CDR3 has 14 amino acids. Trimming removed 1 base at V and 11 bases at J, with 17 bases between. The DNA for the CDR3 is TGTGCCAGCAGCCAAGGCGCGAGGGGGAGATTGGCTTTCTTT. Protein sequence: CASSQGARGRLAFF.

In this sample, this clone turned up once. The V and J genes are TRBV6-2 or TRBV6-3 and TRBJ2-1, with 7 positions matching TRBD2. Germline loops: CDR1 MNHEY, CDR2 SVGEGT. The CDR3 is made up of 14 amino acids. The J segment lost 9 bases and the V segment lost 0 bases, leaving 5 bases of the junction unmatched. As DNA, the CDR3 is TGTGCCAGCAGTTACTCGGAACTAGCGACTGAGCAGTTCTTC. Amino acid sequence: CASSYSELATEQFF.

This chain joins TRBV28 and TRBJ1-5; D is undetermined. Germline CDR1 and CDR2: MDHEN and SYDVKM. Between the trimmed V and J ends, which lost 7 bases and 3 bases, there was a span of 13 bases. The CDR3 consists of 14 residues. The CDR3 protein is CASTNRRDNQPQHF. The CDR3 DNA reads TGTGCCAGCACGAACCGACGAGACAATCAGCCCCAGCATTTT.

This chain connects TRBV6-5 to TRBJ1-5; unclear D gene. V shed 0 bases and J shed 2 bases, with 8 bases lying between them. Germline loops: CDR1 MNHEY, CDR2 SVGAGI. This CDR3 is built from 15 residues. The CDR3: CASSYSGSGNQPQHF. The DNA of the CDR3 is TGTGCCAGCAGTTACTCGGGGTCGGGCAATCAGCCCCAGCATTTT.

The rearrangement uses TRBV5-1 and TRBJ2-7; D unresolved. Per the germline V gene, CDR1 is SGHRS and CDR2 is YFSETQ. The CDR3 extends over 14 amino acids. Between the trimmed V and J ends, which lost 1 base and 4 bases, there was a span of 12 bases. The CDR3 protein is CASSLYGILYEQYF. The CDR3 coding sequence is TGCGCCAGCAGCTTGTATGGCATCTTATACGAGCAGTACTTC.

V usage is TRBV4-3 and J usage is TRBJ2-5, with 8 bases that match TRBD1. J lost 8 bases, V lost 1 base, and 9 bases had no gene match. The CDR3 length is 15 residues. Germline V gene sequence: CDR1 LGHNA, CDR2 YSLEER. CDR3 DNA: TGCGCCAGCAGCCAAGGGACAGGGAAATGGGCCACCCAGTACTTC. Encoded protein: CASSQGTGKWATQYF.

The chain couples TRBV5-1 to TRBJ2-5; D is ambiguous. The germline gives CDR1 SGHRS, CDR2 YFSETQ. The CDR3 covers 14 residues. Trimming stripped 5 bases from V and 0 bases from J, with 11 bases between. In DNA, the CDR3 is TGCGCCAGCAGTCCTGACTCTAACCAAGAGACCCAGTACTTC. It codes for CASSPDSNQETQYF.